These T cell receptor beta chains were read from a single sample in a study of glioma-infiltrating T cells. Each CDR3 protein gets one entry after TCRdb re-called the multiplex PCR reads with MiXCR. The table lists around 100,000 distinct CDR3 sequences, around 28% of them singletons. Sequences were obtained from glioma tissue, nonneoplastic brain tissue, or PBMCs (not recorded which). The receptors originated from a human donor with low-grade glioma or glioblastoma, undergoing nonglioma brain surgery, or in good health (not recorded which). CDR3s include the opening cysteine and the closing phenylalanine or tryptophan. The order of the fields is J gene, clone size, V gene, D gene, CDR3 protein, CDR3 DNA. A D gene is named only where the DNA matches it firmly. The size entry is marked missing in some rows and otherwise reads once, few, many or a size class.

TRBJ1-2	.	TRBV20-1	.	CSAGGEVGYGYTF	TGCAGTGCTGGGGGGGAGGTCGGGTATGGCTACACCTTC
TRBJ2-2	.	TRBV2	TRBD1	CASSGPNNDPDRVRINTGELFF	TGTGCCAGCAGTGGTCCTAATAATGACCCCGACAGGGTGCGGATCAACACCGGGGAGCTGTTTTTT
TRBJ2-7	many	TRBV6-1	.	CASSISYEQYF	TGTGCCAGCAGTATTTCCTACGAGCAGTACTTC
TRBJ1-2	once	TRBV6-2/TRBV6-3	.	CAGSFLRDVNF	TGTGCCGGCAGTTTCCTCCGGGACGTTAACTTC
TRBJ2-7	many	TRBV20-1	TRBD1	CSAQGQAYEQYF	TGCAGTGCCCAGGGACAGGCCTACGAGCAGTACTTC
TRBJ2-3	many	TRBV29-1	TRBD1	CSVGQSTDTQYF	TGCAGCGTGGGACAGAGCACAGATACGCAGTATTTT
TRBJ1-5	many	TRBV20-1	.	CSARTPRGRNQPQHF	TGCAGTGCTAGGACCCCTAGGGGTCGGAATCAGCCCCAGCATTTT
TRBJ1-6	.	TRBV20-1	.	CSARADLALGSPLHF	TGCAGTGCTAGAGCGGACCTAGCCCTTGGATCACCCCTCCACTTT
TRBJ2-1	many	TRBV28	.	CASSRNHEQFF	TGTGCCAGCAGTCGGAACCATGAGCAGTTCTTC
TRBJ1-5	.	TRBV12-3/TRBV12-4	TRBD1	CASSLSTGGKQPQHF	TGTGCCAGCAGTTTATCGACAGGGGGCAAACAGCCCCAGCATTTT
TRBJ1-5	many	TRBV19	.	CASSSMGWSNQPQHF	TGTGCCAGTAGTAGTATGGGCTGGAGCAATCAGCCCCAGCATTTT
TRBJ1-5	.	TRBV15	.	CATSRSKTERNQPQHF	TGTGCCACCAGCAGATCTAAGACAGAGCGCAATCAGCCCCAGCATTTT
TRBJ1-2	many	TRBV20-1	.	CSARDTWDGYTF	TGCAGTGCTAGAGACACCTGGGATGGCTACACCTTC
TRBJ1-5	many	TRBV28	.	CASSLETEMEPQHF	TGTGCCAGCAGTTTAGAAACAGAAATGGAGCCCCAGCATTTT
TRBJ1-1	.	TRBV18	TRBD1	CATWRDRKGEAFF	TGTGCCACCTGGCGGGACAGAAAAGGAGAAGCTTTCTTT
TRBJ1-2	many	TRBV2	.	CASNRALYGYTF	TGTGCCAGCAATAGGGCCCTCTATGGCTACACCTTC
TRBJ1-1	many	TRBV3-1	.	CASSHLGTGNTEAFF	TGTGCCAGCAGCCATCTAGGAACGGGGAACACTGAAGCTTTCTTT
TRBJ1-4	few	TRBV7-2	.	CASSPGDEVRKLFF	TGTGCCAGCAGCCCAGGGGATGAAGTGCGAAAACTGTTTTTT
TRBJ2-7	many	TRBV20-1	.	CSATLIGYYEQYF	TGCAGTGCTACTTTAATCGGATACTACGAGCAGTACTTC
TRBJ2-1	many	TRBV4-1	.	CASSQDPGGVSYNEQFF	TGCGCCAGCAGCCAAGATCCAGGGGGGGTTTCCTACAATGAGCAGTTCTTC
TRBJ1-2	.	TRBV5-1	TRBD1	CASSLDQGGAYGYTF	TGCGCCAGCAGCTTGGACCAGGGGGGGGCCTATGGCTACACCTTC
TRBJ2-6	few	TRBV7-9	.	CASSLGAGANVLTF	TGTGCCAGCAGCTTAGGGGCTGGGGCCAACGTCCTGACTTTC
TRBJ1-2	.	TRBV5-6	.	CASIGFSDSFFGYTF	TGTGCCAGCATAGGGTTTTCGGACAGCTTCTTTGGCTACACCTTC
TRBJ1-1	.	TRBV5-1	TRBD1	CASSSTGDREAFF	TGCGCCAGCAGCTCTACAGGGGATCGCGAAGCTTTCTTT
TRBJ2-7	few	TRBV29-1	TRBD1	CSVGGQAYEQYF	TGCAGCGTGGGGGGACAGGCCTACGAGCAGTACTTC
TRBJ2-6	many	TRBV6-1	.	CASSWGHSGANVLTF	TGTGCCAGCAGTTGGGGACATTCTGGGGCCAACGTCCTGACTTTC
TRBJ1-1	many	TRBV6-6	TRBD1	CASSYGTGVTEAFF	TGTGCCAGCAGTTACGGGACAGGGGTCACTGAAGCTTTCTTT
TRBJ1-2	.	TRBV7-6	.	CASSLGINTHDYTF	TGTGCCAGCAGCTTAGGCATCAACACGCATGACTACACCTTC
TRBJ2-5	many	TRBV27	.	CASSQRGVFETQYF	TGTGCCAGCAGCCAACGCGGGGTCTTTGAGACCCAGTACTTC
TRBJ2-3	few	TRBV24-1	.	CATSGSSRGTDTQYF	TGTGCCACCAGTGGTTCCTCCCGTGGGACAGATACGCAGTATTTT
TRBJ2-1	many	TRBV19	.	CASSGVQYNEQFF	TGTGCCAGTAGCGGGGTACAATACAATGAGCAGTTCTTC